The present TCR beta chain was sequenced within a study of blood T cells in healthy people across ages. Study outcomes and limitations: In older individuals, TCR beta diversity per million T cells was lower, falling roughly linearly with age. Shifts in expanded clonotypes may have been confounded by donor CMV status, which was unknown.

Worth noting for this clonotype: Its specificity is unknown. Possible read error: a much larger clone is one base away.

Combining a sample-barcoded 5' primer with a J-beta primer mix, a second PCR ran for about 7 to 11 cycles. Tags on each cDNA molecule came from a template-switch adaptor with 12 random nucleotides. TCRdb independently ran MiXCR on the 5' RACE reads; one entry per CDR3 protein. The table lists about 680,000 distinct CDR3 sequences, around 49% of them singletons. Drawing of peripheral blood yielded roughly 9.3 milliliters from each donor. Sequencing was carried out using blood. This clonotype was obtained from a woman aged 55-69 years in good health.

The CDR3 reads CSVVQGSNEELFF. In DNA form, the CDR3 reads TGCAGCGTTGTGCAGGGGTCTAATGAAGAACTGTTTTTT. The chain has TRBV29-1 and TRBJ1-4, with D perhaps TRBD1 (6 bases). Looked up from germline, CDR1 is SQVTM and CDR2 is ANQGSEA. CDR3 length equals 13 residues.